A single sample is the source of the 18 T cell receptor beta chains below, sequenced in a study of T cell repertoires in cytomegalovirus infection. TCRdb used MiXCR to reprocess the reads, holding one entry per CDR3 protein. This sample has 40,000 to 55,000 distinct CDR3 sequences, with over 20% found just once. Their antigen targets remain unknown. The sequences come from CD8+ T cells from cultured PBMCs, collected from culture after CMV antigen stimulation. The receptor set was obtained from a human donor in good health (CMV status not recorded). Some clones in this sample may be carry-over from other donors' samples.

The chain has TRBV7-8 and TRBJ2-5; either TRBD1 or TRBD2 may supply D (5 bases each). Trimming left V 1 base short and J 9 bases short, with 15 bases between. Per germline, CDR1 SGHVS and CDR2 FQNEAQ. There are 14 residues in the CDR3. For the CDR3, the DNA is TGTGCCAGCAGCTTAGAGGGGACCCTTGGGGCCCAGTACTTC. This sequence encodes CASSLEGTLGAQYF. Full variable domain (remainder filled in from reference TRBV7-8 and TRBJ2-5): GAGVSQSPRYKVAKRGQDVALRCDPISGHVSLFWYQQALGQGPEFLTYFQNEAQLDKSGLPSDRFFAERPEGSVSTLKIQRTQQEDSAVYLCASSLEGTLGAQYFGPGTRLLVL.

The table lists this clonotype with a few counts. The chain uses TRBV6-5 and TRBJ2-3; D ambiguous. Germline CDR1 MNHEY, CDR2 SVGAGI. Trimming removed 2 bases from V and 0 bases from J, with 12 bases in between. CDR3 length equals 16 residues. CDR3: CASSYDVTMSTDTQYF. DNA of the CDR3: TGTGCCAGCAGTTACGACGTCACAATGAGCACAGATACGCAGTATTTT.

This sequence joins TRBV10-3 and TRBJ1-4, with D hard to call. Per the germline V gene, CDR1 is ENHRY and CDR2 is SYGVKD. The CDR3 length is 17 residues. Deletions cut 0 bases from V and 4 bases from J, with 15 bases between. CDR3 in amino acids: CAISESFGDSRNEKLFF. Here the CDR3 DNA reads TGTGCCATCAGTGAGTCGTTCGGGGATTCCCGTAATGAAAAACTGTTTTTT.

This rearrangement joins TRBV12-3 or TRBV12-4 to TRBJ2-1; D perhaps matches TRBD2 (5 bases). Trimming pared 7 bases from V and 1 base from J, leaving 14 bases between. The CDR3 has 15 residues. The CDR3 protein is CASTSLGASYNEQFF. The CDR3 nucleotides read TGTGCCAGCACTAGTCTGGGAGCATCCTACAATGAGCAGTTCTTC.

This clonotype was found a few times. The V gene is TRBV7-8, the J gene TRBJ2-1; TRBD2 might be the D (6 bases). The V end was cut by 0 bases, the J end by 8 bases, with 11 bases between. Germline V gene sequence: CDR1 SGHVS, CDR2 FQNEAQ. The CDR3 loop spans 14 amino acids. CDR3 DNA: TGTGCCAGCAGCTTAGCGCGGGGAGGCTATGAGCAGTTCTTC. It is translated as CASSLARGGYEQFF.

The chain links TRBV29-1 to TRBJ2-5, with D perhaps TRBD2 (6 bases). The germline V gene has CDR1 SQVTM and CDR2 ANQGSEA. This CDR3 contains 13 residues. Trimming removed 3 bases at V and 4 bases at J, with 12 bases between. The CDR3 DNA is TGCAGCGTTGACAGGGACGGGGGAGAGACCCAGTACTTC. It specifies CSVDRDGGETQYF.

V and J are TRBV2 and TRBJ2-7; 7 nucleotides line up with TRBD2. The CDR3 is made up of 15 amino acids. Looked up from germline, CDR1 is SNHLY and CDR2 is FYNNEI. The CDR3, as DNA: TGTGCTCTTAGGGAGGGTGGCGGAGGCACCTACGAGCAGTACTTC. It encodes CALREGGGGTYEQYF.

Notes on this clonotype: It is likely a read error, because the conserved phenylalanine at the end of the CDR3 is missing. This chain joins TRBV6-5 and TRBJ1-2, with D hard to call. The CDR3 loop spans 14 amino acids. The V end was cut by 4 bases, the J end by 4 bases, with 13 bases between. CDR1 MNHEY and CDR2 SVGAGI come from the germline V gene. CDR3 loop: CASSSEGFVYGYTL. CDR3 coding DNA: TGTGCCAGCAGTTCCGAGGGTTTTGTCTATGGCTACACCTTG.

The chain links TRBV7-9 to TRBJ2-4, with 11 nucleotides matching TRBD2. V lost 5 bases to trimming and J lost 0 bases; unmatched junction nucleotides: 15. The CDR3 sequence is 20 residues long. CDR1 is SEHNR and CDR2 is FQNEAQ in the germline V gene (reference sequence). The CDR3 sequence is CASSPPWASGRTLAKNIQYF. The CDR3 bases are TGTGCCAGCAGCCCCCCTTGGGCTAGCGGGAGGACCCTAGCCAAAAACATTCAGTACTTC.

This clonotype was observed a handful of times. This chain connects TRBV11-1 to TRBJ2-7; TRBD2 is a possible D gene (6 bases). The CDR3 runs 13 residues. Trimming took 3 bases from V and 3 from J, leaving 9 bases between them. The germline CDR1 and CDR2 sequences are SGHAT and FQDESV (reference sequence). CDR3 residues: CASSLGRNYEQYF. The CDR3, as DNA: TGTGCCAGCAGCTTGGGGAGGAACTACGAGCAGTACTTC.

V and J are TRBV4-3 and TRBJ2-4, with D perhaps TRBD1 or TRBD2 (5 bases each). Trimming shortened V by 3 bases and J by 8 bases, and 14 bases separated the two germline ends. CDR1 is LGHNA and CDR2 is YSLEER in the germline V gene. The CDR3 loop spans 14 amino acids. The chain's CDR3 is CASSQGPGSDIQYF. DNA of the CDR3: TGCGCCAGCAGCCAGGGACCGGGATCTGACATTCAGTACTTC.

In its sample, this clonotype was seen a few times. The genes are TRBV7-2 and TRBJ2-1; tentative D call: TRBD2 (7 bases). CDR1 is SGHTA and CDR2 is FQGNSA in the germline V gene. Trimming removed 1 base at V and 7 bases at J, with 14 bases between. The CDR3 sequence is 15 residues long. As DNA, the CDR3 is TGTGCCAGCAGCTTAGTAGGGGGGGCGGGTAATGAGCAGTTCTTC. This gives the protein CASSLVGGAGNEQFF. Together with reference TRBV7-2 and TRBJ2-1, the CDR3 gives the full variable domain: GAGVSQSPSNKVTEKGKDVELRCDPISGHTALYWYRQSLGQGLEFLIYFQGNSAPDKSGLPSDRFSAERTGGSVSTLTIQRTQQEDSAVYLCASSLVGGAGNEQFFGPGTRLTVL.

The chain employs TRBV20-1 and TRBJ2-5; D possibly matches TRBD1 or TRBD2 (5 bases each). Per germline, CDR1 DFQATT and CDR2 SNEGSKA (reference sequence). This CDR3 spans 14 amino acids. Trimming stripped 5 bases from V and 4 bases from J, with 17 bases between. CDR3 in amino acids: CSAGTGSQGETQYF. CDR3 in DNA: TGCAGTGCTGGGACGGGCAGTCAAGGAGAGACCCAGTACTTC.

The chain carries TRBV4-1 and TRBJ2-7, with D possibly being TRBD2 (7 bases). Per the germline V gene, CDR1 is MGHRA and CDR2 is YSYEKL. The CDR3 is made up of 16 amino acids. Trimming left V 1 base short and J 5 bases short, with 18 bases between. In DNA, the CDR3 is TGCGCCAGCAGCCAAGTAGGGGGGAGGGCCGGCGACGAGCAGTACTTC. Its protein product is CASSQVGGRAGDEQYF.

The J gene is TRBJ1-2, the V gene TRBV12-3 or TRBV12-4; D uncertain. This CDR3 has 13 residues. V shed 5 bases and J shed 5 bases, with 12 bases lying between them. CDR3 in amino acids: CASSKGTTYGYTF. The DNA for the CDR3 is TGTGCCAGCAGTAAGGGCACCACATATGGCTACACCTTC.

Comment on this clonotype: The germline gene is not matched at one end of the junction; a read error may be the cause. The rearrangement links TRBV7-8 to TRBJ2-3; a weak D match, TRBD2 (6 bases). Germline assignment: CDR1 SGHVS and CDR2 FQNEAQ. There are 15 residues in the CDR3. This chain's CDR3 is CASSHTRGGTDTQYF. CDR3 in DNA: TGTGCCAGCAGCCACACGCGGGGTGGCACAGACACGCAGTATTTT.

This chain links TRBV4-1 with TRBJ1-5; maybe TRBD1 (5 bases). V was clipped by 3 bases and J by 2 bases, with 5 bases between them. CDR1 MGHRA and CDR2 YSYEKL come from the germline V gene. The CDR3 is 13 amino acids. The CDR3 DNA reads TGCGCCAGCAGCCAGGGGGGCAATCAGCCCCAGCATTTT. Translating gives CASSQGGNQPQHF.

The rearrangement joins TRBV7-9 to TRBJ2-7, with TRBD1 identical over 7 bases. Per germline, CDR1 SEHNR and CDR2 FQNEAQ (reference sequence). The CDR3 runs to 14 residues. V lost 5 bases and J lost 1; bases outside the gene matches: 5. DNA of the CDR3: TGTGCCAGCAGCCCCCGGGACAGATCCTACGAGCAGTACTTC. Translated, it gives CASSPRDRSYEQYF.